The 20 T cell receptor beta chains listed next were all sequenced from one sample in a study of CD8 T cells in Susac syndrome. It was with random hexamers that roughly 0.5 to 1 ug RNA was reverse transcribed. One entry per CDR3 protein, called by TCRdb with MiXCR from the immunoSEQ multiplex PCR reads. The sample has under 200,000 distinct CDR3 sequences, around 90% seen once. The sequencing sample was made of CD4+ T cells from PBMCs. The receptors derive from a human donor in good health.

The rearrangement links TRBV7-9 to TRBJ1-5; D uncertain. The CDR3 covers 12 residues. Per germline, CDR1 SEHNR and CDR2 FQNEAQ (reference sequence). V gave up 4 bases and J gave up 3 bases, with 4 bases separating them. The DNA for the CDR3 is TGTGCCAGCAGCTCAATCAATCAGCCCCAGCATTTT. Residues: CASSSINQPQHF.

V and J are TRBV20-1 and TRBJ2-2; 7 bases agree with TRBD2. The CDR3 has 18 amino acids. The germline V gene encodes CDR1 DFQATT and CDR2 SNEGSKA (reference sequence). J was trimmed by 0 bases and V by 1 base; bases with no gene match: 11. The CDR3, as DNA: TGCAGTGCTAGAGGGTGGGGGGGACCCCACGCGAACACCGGGGAGCTGTTTTTT. The encoded protein is CSARGWGGPHANTGELFF.

The chain employs TRBV5-1 and TRBJ2-1, with 8 bases aligning to TRBD2. Germline assignment: CDR1 SGHRS and CDR2 YFSETQ. This CDR3 is 15 amino acids long. V dropped 6 bases and J dropped 7; count of bases not matched to a gene: 12. The CDR3 bases are TGCGCCAGCATCCGTGGGGTAGCGGGGAATAATGAGCAGTTCTTC. Its protein is CASIRGVAGNNEQFF.

The CDR3 DNA reads TGTGCCAGCAGCTTAGTCCACTTGAGCGGACTTTCCTACAATGAGCAGTTCTTC. This codes for CASSLVHLSGLSYNEQFF. V usage is TRBV7-2 and J usage is TRBJ2-1, with D perhaps matching TRBD2 (5 bases). The germline V gene encodes CDR1 SGHTA and CDR2 FQGNSA. This CDR3 comprises 18 residues. V was pared by 1 base and J by 1 base, with 17 bases between.

The chain couples TRBV6-2 or TRBV6-3 to TRBJ2-1, with 11 bases lining up with TRBD2. The CDR3 is made up of 17 amino acids. Trimming removed 6 bases from V and 1 base from J; junction bases left unmatched: 8. CDR1 is MNHEY, CDR2 SVGEGT, per germline. As DNA, the CDR3 is TGTGCCAGCAGCCCCGGGGTAGCGGGAGGGTCCTACAATGAGCAGTTCTTC. Residues: CASSPGVAGGSYNEQFF.

The CDR3 reads CASSVALRVDNEQFF. CDR3 coding DNA: TGTGCCAGCAGCGTAGCCCTGAGGGTGGATAATGAGCAGTTCTTC. The chain couples TRBV9 to TRBJ2-1, with D maybe TRBD2 (5 bases). V lost 0 bases to trimming and J lost 7 bases, with 14 bases between them. The germline CDR1 and CDR2 sequences are SGDLS and YYNGEE. The CDR3 loop spans 15 amino acids.

The chain employs TRBV25-1 and TRBJ2-1; 11 bases align to TRBD2. Germline loops: CDR1 MGHDK, CDR2 SYGVNS. The CDR3 length is 13 residues. V gave up 10 bases and J gave up 6 bases; unmatched junction bases: 5. In DNA, the CDR3 is TGTGCCACCTCCGGACTAGCGGGCAATGAGCAGTTCTTC. Translation gives CATSGLAGNEQFF.

The rearrangement uses TRBV5-1 and TRBJ2-5; D remains unclear. This CDR3 has 13 amino acids. Germline CDR1 SGHRS, CDR2 YFSETQ. Trimming cost V 1 base and J 2 bases, with 6 bases left between them. The CDR3 nucleotides read TGCGCCAGCAGCTTGTTCGGGCAAGAGACCCAGTACTTC. This sequence encodes CASSLFGQETQYF.

V gene TRBV6-5 combines with J gene TRBJ1-2, with 9 bases matching TRBD1. The V gene end was trimmed by 0 bases and the J gene end by 2 bases; junction bases not matched to a gene: 4. Germline CDR1 and CDR2: MNHEY and SVGAGI. The CDR3 is made up of 16 amino acids. DNA for the CDR3: TGTGCCAGCAGTTACTCGTTAGGGACAGGGAACTATGGCTACACCTTC. This codes for CASSYSLGTGNYGYTF.

The chain uses TRBV29-1 and TRBJ2-7; D gene unclear. The CDR3 is 12 amino acids. Per germline, CDR1 SQVTM and CDR2 ANQGSEA. The V end was cut by 5 bases, the J end by 2 bases, with 10 bases between. The CDR3 is CSVLGNPYEQYF. CDR3 DNA: TGCAGCGTTCTGGGGAACCCCTACGAGCAGTACTTC.

This clonotype was counted once. V and J are TRBV6-5 and TRBJ2-1; TRBD2 matches 8 bases. With V trimmed by 4 bases and J by 8 bases, 7 bases remained unmatched. CDR3 size: 14 residues. CDR1 is MNHEY, CDR2 SVGAGI, per germline. The CDR3 protein is CASSLRGGLDEQFF. The CDR3 nucleotides are TGTGCCAGCAGTTTGCGCGGGGGGCTGGATGAGCAGTTCTTC.

The V and J genes are TRBV14 and TRBJ1-4; 11 positions match TRBD1. Germline CDR1 reads SGHDN; CDR2 reads FVKESK. V lost 4 bases and J lost 6; bases outside the gene matches: 7. There are 16 residues in the CDR3. The CDR3 here is CASSPLPGQGDEKLFF. CDR3 in DNA: TGTGCCAGCAGCCCCCTCCCGGGACAGGGGGATGAAAAACTGTTTTTT. Full variable domain (missing parts from reference TRBV14 and TRBJ1-4): EAGVTQFPSHSVIEKGQTVTLRCDPISGHDNLYWYRRVMGKEIKFLLHFVKESKQDESGMPNNRFLAERTGGTYSTLKVQPAELEDSGVYFCASSPLPGQGDEKLFFGSGTQLSVL.

This sequence joins TRBV5-1 and TRBJ1-5; maybe TRBD1 (5 bases). V dropped 4 bases and J dropped 5 bases, with 13 bases sitting between them. Germline V gives CDR1 SGHRS, CDR2 YFSETQ. The CDR3 is 14 amino acids. CDR3 in amino acids: CASSTGPGDQPQHF. In DNA, the CDR3 is TGCGCCAGCAGCACCGGCCCGGGGGATCAGCCCCAGCATTTT.

V and J are TRBV4-1 and TRBJ1-1; D unclear. The CDR3 runs 12 residues. V gave up 5 bases and J gave up 5 bases, with 9 bases separating them. Germline CDR1 MGHRA, CDR2 YSYEKL. CDR3 amino acids: CASSGLLTEAFF. CDR3 in DNA: TGCGCCAGCAGCGGGCTCCTTACTGAAGCTTTCTTT.

The rearrangement links TRBV29-1 to TRBJ1-2, with 7 bases identical to TRBD1. This CDR3 region has 17 residues. Germline V CDR1 and CDR2: SQVTM, ANQGSEA. V dropped 3 bases and J dropped 3; count of bases not matched to a gene: 16. CDR3 sequence: CSVDSEGNEGAHYGYTF. The CDR3 DNA is TGCAGCGTTGACTCCGAGGGGAATGAGGGGGCGCACTATGGCTACACCTTC.

This chain joins TRBV18 and TRBJ2-3; the D gene is possibly TRBD2 (6 bases). The CDR3 has 15 residues. In germline, CDR1 is KGHSH, CDR2 LQKENI. The V gene lost 3 bases and the J gene lost 2 bases, with 12 bases spanning the gap. DNA of the CDR3: TGTGCCAGCTCACCCAGGACGGGGGTCACAGATACGCAGTATTTT. As protein: CASSPRTGVTDTQYF.

The V gene is TRBV10-3, the J gene TRBJ2-2; 10 bases agree with TRBD1. The CDR3 sequence is 15 residues long. Germline lookup yields CDR1 ENHRY and CDR2 SYGVKD. The trim removed 5 bases at V and 6 bases at J, leaving 6 bases unmatched. Here the CDR3 DNA reads TGTGCCATCAGTCCGGGACAGGGGCTTCCCGGGGAGCTGTTTTTT. Translating gives CAISPGQGLPGELFF.

The rearrangement joins TRBV3-1 to TRBJ2-7; a weak D match, TRBD1 (5 bases). Trimming cost V 6 bases and J 2 bases, with 14 bases left between them. The CDR3 is made up of 14 amino acids. Germline CDR1 reads LGHDT; CDR2 reads YNNKEL (reference sequence). For the CDR3, the DNA is TGTGCCAGCAGACGAACAGGCTTTGCCTACGAGCAGTACTTC. Translation gives CASRRTGFAYEQYF.

The rearrangement joins TRBV7-2 to TRBJ2-3; 9 bases match TRBD2. CDR3 length equals 15 residues. CDR1 SGHTA and CDR2 FQGNSA come from the germline V gene. V lost 3 bases, J lost 2 bases, and 3 bases stayed unmatched. CDR3 residues: CASSFAGGNTDTQYF. As DNA, the CDR3 is TGTGCCAGCAGCTTCGCGGGGGGGAACACAGATACGCAGTATTTT.

The chain links TRBV25-1 to TRBJ2-1; 8 bases match TRBD1. Trimming took 2 bases from V and 5 from J; bases not matched to a gene: 5. CDR1 MGHDK and CDR2 SYGVNS come from the germline V gene. This CDR3 is built from 15 residues. The CDR3 nucleotides are TGTGCCAGCAGTGAAGTCGGGGACAGGAACAATGAGCAGTTCTTC. Its protein product is CASSEVGDRNNEQFF.